This T cell receptor (beta chain) was sequenced in a study of blood T cell repertoires in COVID-19. At the level of the study: T cells, B-cell-depleted T cells, or PBMCs supplied cDNA or gDNA.

Recruitment covered roughly 22 US areas and drew participants whose ages spanned roughly 18 to 89 years. Participants reported their clinical history, and cohort assignment relied on those reports. The CDR3 consists of 15 residues. Trimming took off 0 bases at V and 0 bases at J, with 9 bases between the two ends. Germline V gene sequence: CDR1 SGHNT, CDR2 YYREEE (reference sequence). Original methodology: Reference gene primer amplification yielded estimated nucleated cell counts. Assay used: immunoSEQ multiplex PCR; TCRdb lists only in-frame clones, some missing. V, J and clone size are those of that table, while D and trimming were read from the DNA. The sample lists hundreds of thousands of clones, about 90% occurring once.

The chain uses TRBV5-4 and TRBJ1-1, with a tentative D call TRBD1 (6 bases). The TCR was taken from a woman aged 25-40 years who had recovered from COVID-19. Sequenced input: PBMCs or T cells enriched from blood (not recorded which). The CDR3 DNA is TGTGCCAGCAGCTTGGTGTCAGGGGTGAACACTGAAGCTTTCTTT. Translating gives CASSLVSGVNTEAFF.